This TCR beta chain derives from a study of long-term antiretroviral therapy in people with HIV. The CDR3 has 14 amino acids. V gave up 8 bases and J gave up 2 bases; unmatched junction bases: 6. Germline V gives CDR1 SNHLY, CDR2 FYNNEI. HIV-positive participants all received treatment in the United States. As for this clone: The antigen remains unidentified.

Survey-level immunoSEQ v3.0 assays were run. For every sample, sequencing targeted about 40,000-50,000 T-cell genomes. Here immunoSEQ multiplex PCR was the method, and the copy in TCRdb shows in-frame clones only, minus some. The sample shows approximately 26,000 clones, 70% to 85% of them seen only once. Regarding the study as a whole: Clones that had undergone expansion before ART dominated the repertoire at all time points. Spans of CDR3 length were tighter for HIV repertoires than for controls.

The sequence came from a woman between 40 and 55 years old with HIV. Sample: unsorted PBMCs, taken 1.2 years after starting antiretroviral therapy. The rearrangement links TRBV2 to TRBJ2-7; 10 nucleotides line up with TRBD1. DNA of the CDR3: TGTGCCAGCCTCAGGGACAGGGGCGCCTACGAGCAGTACTTC. It yields the protein CASLRDRGAYEQYF.